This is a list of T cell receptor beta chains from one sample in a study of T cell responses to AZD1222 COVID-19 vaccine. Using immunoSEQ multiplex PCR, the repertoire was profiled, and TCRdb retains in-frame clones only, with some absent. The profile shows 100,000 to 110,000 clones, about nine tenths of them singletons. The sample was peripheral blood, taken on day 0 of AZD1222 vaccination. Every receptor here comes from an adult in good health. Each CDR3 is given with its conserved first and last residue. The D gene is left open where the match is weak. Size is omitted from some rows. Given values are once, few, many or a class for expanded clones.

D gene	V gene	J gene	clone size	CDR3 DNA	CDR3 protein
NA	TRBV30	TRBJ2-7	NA	TGTGCCTGGAGTAGGGGGAGTTTGGGCGAGCAGTACTTC	CAWSRGSLGEQYF
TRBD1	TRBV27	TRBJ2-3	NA	TGTGCCAGCACCGTTCAGGGGGCGACAGATACGCAGTATTTT	CASTVQGATDTQYF
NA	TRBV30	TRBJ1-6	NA	TGTGCCTGGGGTAGTAGGGCCAATTCACCCCTCCACTTT	CAWGSRANSPLHF
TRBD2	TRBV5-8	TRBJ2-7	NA	TGTGCCAGCAACTCGGGGGGGCCCTACGAGCAGTACTTC	CASNSGGPYEQYF
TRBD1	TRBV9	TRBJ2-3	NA	TGTGCCAGCAGCGACCGGGACAGGGGGAACACAGATACGCAGTATTTT	CASSDRDRGNTDTQYF
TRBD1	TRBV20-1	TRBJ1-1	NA	TGCAGTGCTCGGTCAGGGGGCTGGGCTTTCTTT	CSARSGGWAFF
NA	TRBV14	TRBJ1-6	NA	TGTGCCAGCAGCCAACGCTTCGGGGGAAGGTCACCCCTCCACTTT	CASSQRFGGRSPLHF
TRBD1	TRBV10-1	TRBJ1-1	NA	TGCGCCAGCAGTGAGTCGACAGGGGGTGAAGCTTTCTTT	CASSESTGGEAFF
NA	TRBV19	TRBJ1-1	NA	TGTGCCAGTGGGGACTCGGGGGCTCAATCGACTGAAGCTTTCTTT	CASGDSGAQSTEAFF
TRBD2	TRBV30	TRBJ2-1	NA	TGTGCCTGGAAGAGCCTAGCGGGACCGCGCAATGAGCAGTTCTTC	CAWKSLAGPRNEQFF
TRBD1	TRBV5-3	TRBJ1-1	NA	TGTGCCAGAAGCAGCCCCGGGGACAGGGGAATCACTGAAGCTTTCTTT	CARSSPGDRGITEAFF
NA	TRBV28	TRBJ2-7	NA	TGTGCCAGCAACCCGACAGAATTTAGCTCCTACGAGCAGTACTTC	CASNPTEFSSYEQYF
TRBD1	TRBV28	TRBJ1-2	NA	TGTGCCAGCAGTTTATTTGGACAGGGAGGGTCCAACTATGGCTACACCTTC	CASSLFGQGGSNYGYTF
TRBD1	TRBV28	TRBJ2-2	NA	TGTGCCAGCAGATCCCGGACAGGGGGCCCCGGGGAGCTGTTTTTT	CASRSRTGGPGELFF
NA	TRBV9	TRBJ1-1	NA	TGTGCCAGCAGCGTAGTACGGCAGACGAACACTGAAGCTTTCTTT	CASSVVRQTNTEAFF
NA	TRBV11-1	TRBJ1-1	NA	TGTGCCAGCAGCTTAGGGGGATTGAACACTGAAGCTTTCTTT	CASSLGGLNTEAFF
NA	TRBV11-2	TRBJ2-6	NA	TGTGCCAGCAGTCACATAAGGAGGGAAACACACTCTGGGGCCAACGTCCTGACTTTC	CASSHIRRETHSGANVLTF
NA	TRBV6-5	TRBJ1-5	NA	TGTGCCGGGAACTTCGGCGGATTCAATCAGCCCCAGCATTTT	CAGNFGGFNQPQHF
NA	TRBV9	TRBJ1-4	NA	TGTGCCAGCAGCGCCACAGGGTCCCCAGAAAAACTGTTTTTT	CASSATGSPEKLFF
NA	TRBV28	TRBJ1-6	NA	TGTGCCACCCACTCTACAGGGACCGGGACACCCCTCCACTTT	CATHSTGTGTPLHF
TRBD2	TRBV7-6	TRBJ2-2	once	TGTGCCAGCAGCTTAGAGGTAGCGGGCGGAACCGGGGAGCTGTTTTTT	CASSLEVAGGTGELFF
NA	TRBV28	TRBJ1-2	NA	TGTGCCAGCAGTTTGCAGGGTGTTGATGGCTACACCTTC	CASSLQGVDGYTF
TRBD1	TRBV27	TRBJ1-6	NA	TGTGCCAGCAGTCCGACAGGGTATACCTCCTATAATTCACCCCTCCACTTT	CASSPTGYTSYNSPLHF
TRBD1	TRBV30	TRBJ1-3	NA	TGTGCCTGGAGTCACTCCCGGGACAGGGGAATCTCTGGAAACACCATATATTTT	CAWSHSRDRGISGNTIYF
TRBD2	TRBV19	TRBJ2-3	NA	TGTGCCAGTAGTATAGTACTAGCGGGAGGGGCAGATACGCAGTATTTT	CASSIVLAGGADTQYF
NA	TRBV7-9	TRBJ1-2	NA	TGTGCCAGCAGCTCCCAGTTAGGGTTCTATGGCTACACCTTC	CASSSQLGFYGYTF
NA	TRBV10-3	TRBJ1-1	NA	TGTGCCATCCTGACAGACACCCTGGGGGCTTTCTTT	CAILTDTLGAFF
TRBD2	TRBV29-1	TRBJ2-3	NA	TGCAGCGTTGATGGCGGGAGAATAGATACGCAGTATTTT	CSVDGGRIDTQYF
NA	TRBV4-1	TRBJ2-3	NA	TGCGCCAGCAGCCAAGGGGACTCAGATACGCAGTATTTT	CASSQGDSDTQYF
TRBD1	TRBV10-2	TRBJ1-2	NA	TGCGCCAGTGGACAGGTCCCTGACTATGGCTACACCTTC	CASGQVPDYGYTF
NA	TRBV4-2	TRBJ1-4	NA	TGTGCCAGCAGCCAAGATCGGCAGGGTGGGGAAAAACTGTTTTTT	CASSQDRQGGEKLFF
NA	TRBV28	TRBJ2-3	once	TGTGCCAGCAGGTCGTCAGATACGCAGTATTTT	CASRSSDTQYF
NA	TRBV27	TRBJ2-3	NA	TGTGCCAGCAGTTGGGCGCAACCCCCAGATACGCAGTATTTT	CASSWAQPPDTQYF
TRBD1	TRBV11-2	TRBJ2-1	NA	TGTGCCAGCAGCTTGGACAGGGCCAATGAGCAGTTCTTC	CASSLDRANEQFF
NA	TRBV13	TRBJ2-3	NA	TGTGCCAGCAGCGACGGGACTCAAAGCGCAGATACGCAGTATTTT	CASSDGTQSADTQYF
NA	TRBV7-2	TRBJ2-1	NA	TGTGCCAGCAGCTCCTCTTCCAGGTACAATGAGCAGTTCTTC	CASSSSSRYNEQFF
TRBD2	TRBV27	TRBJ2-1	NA	TGTGCCAGCAGCCTACAGGAAGCGGGATCCTACAATGAGCAGTTCTTC	CASSLQEAGSYNEQFF
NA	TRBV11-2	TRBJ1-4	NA	TGTGCCAGCAGGAAAAGACATGGGACTAATGAAAAACTGTTTTTT	CASRKRHGTNEKLFF
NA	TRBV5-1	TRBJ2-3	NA	TGCGCCAGCAGCTTGGACGGATACTACACAGATACGCAGTATTTT	CASSLDGYYTDTQYF
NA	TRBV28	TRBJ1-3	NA	TGTGCCAGCAGTTTATTGGGGGCCTCTGGAAACACCATATATTTT	CASSLLGASGNTIYF
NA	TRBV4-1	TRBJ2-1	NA	TGCGCCAGCAGCCCCTCCCTGGGTACTGAGCAGTTCTTC	CASSPSLGTEQFF
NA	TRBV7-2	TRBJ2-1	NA	TGTGCCAGCAGCCCTCAGGCGAGAGAACCTGAGCAGTTCTTC	CASSPQAREPEQFF
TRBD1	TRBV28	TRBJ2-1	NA	TGTGCCAGCAGTCGCGGACAGGTACAATACAATGAGCAGTTCTTC	CASSRGQVQYNEQFF
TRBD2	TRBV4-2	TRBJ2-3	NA	TGTGCCAGCAGCCCGCTGACTAGCGCAAACACAGATACGCAGTATTTT	CASSPLTSANTDTQYF
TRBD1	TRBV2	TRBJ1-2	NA	TGTGCCAGCAGTGATAGGACAGGACGTGTTGGCTACACCTTC	CASSDRTGRVGYTF
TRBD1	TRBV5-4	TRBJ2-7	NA	TGTGCCAGCAGCGAACCGGGACAGGGGTACGAGCAGTACTTC	CASSEPGQGYEQYF
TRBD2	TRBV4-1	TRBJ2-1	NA	TGCGCCAGCAGCCCTCTGTCGGTACTAGCGGTAAATTACAATGAGCAGTTCTTC	CASSPLSVLAVNYNEQFF
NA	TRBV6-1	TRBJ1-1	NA	TGTGCCAGCAGTGAAGAGGCCACCGGAGGGGCTGAAGCTTTCTTT	CASSEEATGGAEAFF